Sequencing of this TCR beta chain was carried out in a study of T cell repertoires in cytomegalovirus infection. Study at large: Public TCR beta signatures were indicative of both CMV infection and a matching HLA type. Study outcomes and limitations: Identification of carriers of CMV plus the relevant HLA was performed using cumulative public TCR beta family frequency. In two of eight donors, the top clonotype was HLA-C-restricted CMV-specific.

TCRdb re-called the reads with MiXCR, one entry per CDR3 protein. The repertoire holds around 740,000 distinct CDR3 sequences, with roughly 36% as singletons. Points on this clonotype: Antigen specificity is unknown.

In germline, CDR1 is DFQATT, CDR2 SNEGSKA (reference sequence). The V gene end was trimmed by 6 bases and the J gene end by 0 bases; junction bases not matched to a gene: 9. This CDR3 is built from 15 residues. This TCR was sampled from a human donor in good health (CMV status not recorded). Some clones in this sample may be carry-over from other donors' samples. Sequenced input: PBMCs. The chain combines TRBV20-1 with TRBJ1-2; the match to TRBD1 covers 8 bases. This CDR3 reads CSAPTTGDANYGYTF. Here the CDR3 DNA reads TGCAGTGCCCCGACGACAGGGGATGCTAACTATGGCTACACCTTC.